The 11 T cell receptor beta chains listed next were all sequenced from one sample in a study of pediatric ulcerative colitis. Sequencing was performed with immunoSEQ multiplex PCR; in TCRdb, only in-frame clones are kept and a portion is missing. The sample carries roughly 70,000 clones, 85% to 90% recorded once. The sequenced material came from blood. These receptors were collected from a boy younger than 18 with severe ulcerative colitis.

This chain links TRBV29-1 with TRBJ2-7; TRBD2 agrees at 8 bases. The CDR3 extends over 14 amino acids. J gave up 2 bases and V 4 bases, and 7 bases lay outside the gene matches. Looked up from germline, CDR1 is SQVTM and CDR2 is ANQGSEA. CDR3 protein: CSVVGIGRAYEQYF. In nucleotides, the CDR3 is TGCAGCGTTGTCGGTATCGGGAGGGCCTACGAGCAGTACTTC.

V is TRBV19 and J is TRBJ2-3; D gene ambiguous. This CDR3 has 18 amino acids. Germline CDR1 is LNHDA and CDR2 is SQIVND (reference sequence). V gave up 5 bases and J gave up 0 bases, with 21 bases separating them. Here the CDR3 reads CASSVEPGPGVSTDTQYF. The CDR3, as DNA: TGTGCCAGTAGTGTTGAACCGGGCCCTGGCGTGAGCACAGATACGCAGTATTTT. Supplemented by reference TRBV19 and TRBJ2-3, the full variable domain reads DGGITQSPKYLFRKEGQNVTLSCEQNLNHDAMYWYRQDPGQGLRLIYYSQIVNDFQKGDIAEGYSVSREKKESFPLTVTSAQKNPTAFYLCASSVEPGPGVSTDTQYFGPGTRLTVL.

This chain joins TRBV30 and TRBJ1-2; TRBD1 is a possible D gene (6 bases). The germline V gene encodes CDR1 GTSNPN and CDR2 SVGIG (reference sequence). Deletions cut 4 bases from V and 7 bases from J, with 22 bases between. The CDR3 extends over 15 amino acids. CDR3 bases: TGTGCCTGGACAGCCTTACAGGGCCAGTTAGGTGGCTACACCTTC. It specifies CAWTALQGQLGGYTF.

The CDR3 bases are TGTGCCACCTCCGACCCGGACCATCCTAGCACAGATACGCAGTATTTT. It specifies CATSDPDHPSTDTQYF. The chain has TRBV10-3 and TRBJ2-3; D unclear. This CDR3 is 16 amino acids long. Per germline, CDR1 ENHRY and CDR2 SYGVKD. V lost 10 bases and J 0 bases, leaving 20 bases between the germline ends.

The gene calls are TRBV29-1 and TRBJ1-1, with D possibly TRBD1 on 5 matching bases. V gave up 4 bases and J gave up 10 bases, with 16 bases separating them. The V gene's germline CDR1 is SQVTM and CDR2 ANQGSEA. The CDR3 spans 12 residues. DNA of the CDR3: TGCAGCGTTGTCGGAACCCCTGGGGGAGCTTTCTTT. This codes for CSVVGTPGGAFF.

This CDR3 reads CASSSSGGSYEQYF. Here the CDR3 DNA reads TGTGCCAGCAGTTCTTCAGGAGGGAGCTACGAGCAGTACTTC. V is TRBV6-6 and J is TRBJ2-7, with D tentatively TRBD2 (6 bases). V lost 4 bases and J 3 bases, leaving 13 bases between the germline ends. The CDR3 consists of 14 residues. The germline gives CDR1 MNHNY, CDR2 SVGAGI (reference sequence).

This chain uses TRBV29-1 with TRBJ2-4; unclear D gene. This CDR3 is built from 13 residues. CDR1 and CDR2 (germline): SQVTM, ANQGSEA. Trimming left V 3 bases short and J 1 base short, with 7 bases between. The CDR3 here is CSVEDHAKNIQYF. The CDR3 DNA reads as TGCAGCGTTGAGGACCACGCCAAAAACATTCAGTACTTC.

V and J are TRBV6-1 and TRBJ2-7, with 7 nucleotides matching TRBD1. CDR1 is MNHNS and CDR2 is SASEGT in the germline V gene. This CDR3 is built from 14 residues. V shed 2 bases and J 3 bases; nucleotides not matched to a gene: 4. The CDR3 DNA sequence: TGTGCCAGCAGTGAATTAGGGGGCCTCTACGAGCAGTACTTC. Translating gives CASSELGGLYEQYF.

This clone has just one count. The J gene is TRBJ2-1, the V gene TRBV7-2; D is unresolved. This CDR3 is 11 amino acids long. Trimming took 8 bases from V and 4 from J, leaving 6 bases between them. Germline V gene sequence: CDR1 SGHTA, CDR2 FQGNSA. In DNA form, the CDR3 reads TGTGCCAGCCGCGAATACAATGAGCAGTTCTTC. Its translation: CASREYNEQFF.

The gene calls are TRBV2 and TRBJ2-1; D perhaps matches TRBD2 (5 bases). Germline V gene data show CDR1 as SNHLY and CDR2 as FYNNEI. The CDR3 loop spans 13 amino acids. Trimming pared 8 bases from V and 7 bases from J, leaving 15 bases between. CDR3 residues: CASCGLRGNEQFF. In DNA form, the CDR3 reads TGTGCCAGCTGCGGACTTAGAGGGAATGAGCAGTTCTTC.

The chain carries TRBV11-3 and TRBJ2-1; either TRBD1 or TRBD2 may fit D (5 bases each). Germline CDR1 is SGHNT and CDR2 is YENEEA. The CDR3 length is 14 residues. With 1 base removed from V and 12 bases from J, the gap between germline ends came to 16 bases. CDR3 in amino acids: CASSLGRDPRAQFF. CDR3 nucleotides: TGTGCCAGCAGCTTAGGCCGGGACCCCCGCGCGCAGTTCTTC.